The entry that follows covers one T cell receptor beta chain sequence. As yet, its antigen is unknown. PCR was performed using 60 Vbeta and 13 Jbeta primers. The data were produced by immunoSEQ multiplex PCR, yet TCRdb's version contains in-frame clones alone and is incomplete. Of around 250,000 clones listed, 80% to 95% are singletons. The sample comes from a study of cytomegalovirus exposure and HLA in healthy donors. General observations from the study: While the bulk of TCR sequences proved rare, some public TCRs turned up in many donors. The study assumed roughly uniform donor sequencing depth for presence/absence analyses. Later examination showed HLA-associated TCR beta chains had greater clonal expansion than equally common others. TCR beta V- and J-gene trimming was later associated with a missense DCLRE1C variant.

The CDR3 contains 13 residues. Germline V gene data show CDR1 as SNHLY and CDR2 as FYNNEI. The V gene lost 1 base and the J gene lost 2 bases, with 6 bases spanning the gap. The chain is built from TRBV2 and TRBJ2-7; unclear D gene. Sequenced sample: PBMCs. The receptor comes from a girl aged 2 to 10 in good health and CMV-seronegative. The CDR3: CASSEDFTYEQYF. CDR3 bases: TGTGCCAGCAGTGAAGACTTCACCTACGAGCAGTACTTC.